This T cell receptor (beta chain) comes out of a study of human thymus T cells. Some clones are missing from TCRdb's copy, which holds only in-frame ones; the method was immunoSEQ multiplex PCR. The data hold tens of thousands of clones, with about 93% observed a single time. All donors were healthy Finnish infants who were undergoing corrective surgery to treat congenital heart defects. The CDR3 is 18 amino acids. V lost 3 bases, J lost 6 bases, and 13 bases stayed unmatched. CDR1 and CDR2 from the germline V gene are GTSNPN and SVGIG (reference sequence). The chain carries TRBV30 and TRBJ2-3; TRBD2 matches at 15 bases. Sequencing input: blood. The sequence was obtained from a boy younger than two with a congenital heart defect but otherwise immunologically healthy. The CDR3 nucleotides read TGTGCCTGGAGCCGCGCCCGGACTAGCGGGGGGGCAATGGATACGCAGTATTTT. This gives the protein CAWSRARTSGGAMDTQYF.